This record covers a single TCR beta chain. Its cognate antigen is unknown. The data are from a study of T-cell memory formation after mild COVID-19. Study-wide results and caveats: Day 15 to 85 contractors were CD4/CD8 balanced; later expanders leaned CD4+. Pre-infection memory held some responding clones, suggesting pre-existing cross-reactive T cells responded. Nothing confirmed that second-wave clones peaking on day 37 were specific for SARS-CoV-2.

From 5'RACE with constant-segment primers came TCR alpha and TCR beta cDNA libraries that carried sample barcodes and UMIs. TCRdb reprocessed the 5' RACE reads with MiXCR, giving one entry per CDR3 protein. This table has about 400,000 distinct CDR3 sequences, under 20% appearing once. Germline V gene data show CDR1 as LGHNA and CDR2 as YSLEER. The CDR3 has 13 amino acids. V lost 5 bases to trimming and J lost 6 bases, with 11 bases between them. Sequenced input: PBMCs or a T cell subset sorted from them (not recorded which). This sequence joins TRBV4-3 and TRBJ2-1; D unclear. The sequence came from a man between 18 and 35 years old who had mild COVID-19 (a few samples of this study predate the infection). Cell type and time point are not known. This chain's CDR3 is CASSKAPGNEQFF. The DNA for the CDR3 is TGCGCCAGCAGCAAAGCACCCGGCAATGAGCAGTTCTTC.